Below, 21 T cell receptor beta chains from the same sample are listed, as sequenced in a study of neurological immune-mediated disorders. MiXCR, run by TCRdb on the 5' RACE reads, gives a single entry per CDR3 protein. The sample lists approximately 37,000 distinct CDR3 sequences, around 14% occurring once. Sequencing was carried out using PBMCs. The origin of the receptors is a woman aged 45-60 years with HTLV-1-associated myelopathy (HAM/TSP).

In the case of this clonotype: One end of the junction does not line up with germline, which may come from a read error. The rearrangement joins TRBV5-1 to TRBJ2-1; D may be TRBD2 (6 bases). The CDR3 length is 14 residues. Germline V gene data show CDR1 as SGHRS and CDR2 as YFSETQ. DNA of the CDR3: TGTGCCAGCAGCTTCCCGGGACTCGTCAATGAGCAGTTCTTC. Residues: CASSFPGLVNEQFF. The whole variable domain, filled in from reference TRBV5-1 and TRBJ2-1, reads KAGVTQTPRYLIKTRGQQVTLSCSPISGHRSVSWYQQTPGQGLQFLFEYFSETQRNKGNFPGRFSGRQFSNSRSEMNVSTLELGDSALYLCASSFPGLVNEQFFGPGTRLTVL.

This clonotype was seen at least ten times. CDR3 loop: CATSDPGTYEQYF. The CDR3, as DNA: TGTGCCACCAGTGACCCTGGGACCTACGAGCAGTACTTC. This rearrangement joins TRBV24-1 to TRBJ2-7; D remains unclear. Per germline, CDR1 KGHDR and CDR2 SFDVKD. With 4 bases removed from V and 2 bases from J, the gap between germline ends came to 8 bases. This CDR3 is 13 amino acids long.

This clonotype was counted ten times or more. V gene TRBV5-1 combines with J gene TRBJ2-1; D not certain. Germline CDR1 and CDR2: SGHRS and YFSETQ. V lost 0 bases and J 0 bases, leaving 7 bases between the germline ends. The CDR3 contains 15 residues. The CDR3 loop is CASSLATSSYNEQFF. The CDR3 nucleotides read TGCGCCAGCAGCTTGGCCACGAGCTCCTACAATGAGCAGTTCTTC.

This clonotype has a count of ten or more. The V gene is TRBV15, the J gene TRBJ1-1; D gene ambiguous. V dropped 0 bases and J dropped 1 base, with 9 bases sitting between them. The germline V gene has CDR1 LNHNV and CDR2 YYDKDF (reference sequence). This CDR3 contains 15 residues. The CDR3 DNA is TGTGCCACCAGCAGAGATCACAGTCAGAACACTGAAGCTTTCTTT. It codes for CATSRDHSQNTEAFF.

This clonotype was found many times. The rearrangement links TRBV7-2 to TRBJ2-1; 9 nucleotides match TRBD2. CDR3 length: 15 amino acids. With 5 bases clipped from V and 6 bases from J, the junction kept 8 bases outside the gene matches. Germline CDR1 SGHTA, CDR2 FQGNSA. The CDR3 DNA sequence: TGTGCCAGCAGCCGCACAAGCGGGGGGTTCAATGAGCAGTTCTTC. Translation gives CASSRTSGGFNEQFF.

In its sample, this clonotype was seen many times. The chain combines TRBV5-5 with TRBJ2-2, with D unclear. V lost 1 base and J lost 6, with 7 bases in between. This CDR3 has 13 residues. Germline CDR1 and CDR2: SGHKS and YYEKEE (reference sequence). The CDR3 reads CASSLQRAGELFF. CDR3 nucleotide sequence: TGTGCCAGCAGCTTGCAAAGGGCCGGGGAGCTGTTTTTT.

This clonotype has ten or more counts. The chain couples TRBV20-1 to TRBJ2-1; TRBD2 matches 15 bases. This CDR3 contains 15 residues. Trimming took 6 bases from V and 7 from J; bases not matched to a gene: 7. In germline, CDR1 is DFQATT, CDR2 SNEGSKA (reference sequence). In DNA form, the CDR3 reads TGCAGTGCGACTAGGACTAGCGGGGGGGAAAATGAGCAGTTCTTC. Its translation: CSATRTSGGENEQFF.

This clonotype was detected a few times. V gene TRBV5-1 combines with J gene TRBJ1-1; maybe TRBD1 (5 bases). Germline V CDR1 and CDR2: SGHRS, YFSETQ. Trimming took off 0 bases at V and 7 bases at J, with 22 bases between the two ends. The CDR3 is 17 amino acids. CDR3 amino acids: CASSLEGGTAIDHEAFF. The CDR3 region has the DNA TGCGCCAGCAGCTTGGAGGGCGGGACGGCTATCGACCATGAAGCTTTCTTT.

This clonotype was detected ten times or more. The chain carries TRBV3-1 and TRBJ2-7, with TRBD1 matching over 8 bases. J lost 3 bases, V lost 1 base, and 2 bases had no gene match. Germline loops: CDR1 LGHDT, CDR2 YNNKEL (reference sequence). The CDR3 extends over 14 amino acids. In nucleotides, the CDR3 is TGTGCCAGCAGCCAAGGGACAGGGAGCTACGAGCAGTACTTC. Translated: CASSQGTGSYEQYF.

This clonotype showed up many times. The J gene is TRBJ2-3, the V gene TRBV5-1; D is possibly TRBD2 (6 bases). V lost 0 bases and J 5 bases, leaving 7 bases between the germline ends. CDR3 size: 13 residues. Germline values: CDR1 SGHRS, CDR2 YFSETQ. This chain's CDR3 is CASSLAGGDTQYF. The CDR3 bases are TGCGCCAGCAGCTTGGCCGGGGGAGATACGCAGTATTTT.

This clonotype appeared many times. The V call is TRBV4-3, the J call TRBJ2-2; TRBD1 matches 8 bases. V gave up 1 base and J gave up 3 bases; unmatched junction bases: 4. This CDR3 region has 16 residues. Germline CDR1 is LGHNA and CDR2 is YSLEER. CDR3 nucleotide sequence: TGCGCCAGCAGCCAAGTTGAGACAGGGGACACCGGGGAGCTGTTTTTT. This sequence encodes CASSQVETGDTGELFF.

In this sample, this clonotype turned up many times. The gene calls are TRBV7-2 and TRBJ1-2; no firm D call. The CDR3 runs to 15 residues. V was pared by 2 bases and J by 2 bases, with 12 bases between. Germline V lookup: CDR1 SGHTA, CDR2 FQGNSA. Here the CDR3 reads CASSLPTGGNYGYTF. In DNA, the CDR3 is TGTGCCAGCAGCTTACCGACGGGAGGGAACTATGGCTACACCTTC.

This clonotype was counted at least ten times. The J gene is TRBJ2-6, the V gene TRBV28; 8 bases are a match to TRBD1. The CDR3 has 17 residues. Germline CDR1 MDHEN, CDR2 SYDVKM. Germline trimming cut 6 bases from V and 0 bases from J; bases unmatched to any gene: 7. The CDR3 region is CASRPGGTISGANVLTF. The CDR3 region has the DNA TGTGCCAGCAGACCAGGGGGCACTATCTCTGGGGCCAACGTCCTGACTTTC.

This clonotype was counted at least ten times. The CDR3 reads CASSLLGNTGELFF. Here the CDR3 DNA reads TGTGCCAGCAGCTTGCTAGGGAACACCGGGGAGCTGTTTTTT. The rearrangement links TRBV5-5 to TRBJ2-2, with unresolved D. Trimming cost V 1 base and J 1 base, with 5 bases left between them. The germline gives CDR1 SGHKS, CDR2 YYEKEE (reference sequence). The CDR3 runs to 14 residues. The variable domain in full, with the rest retrieved from reference TRBV5-5 and TRBJ2-2, is DAGVTQSPTHLIKTRGQQVTLRCSPISGHKSVSWYQQVLGQGPQFIFQYYEKEERGRGNFPDRFSARQFPNYSSELNVNALLLGDSALYLCASSLLGNTGELFFGEGSRLTVL.

There are many counts of this clonotype. The chain has TRBV6-5 and TRBJ1-2, with unresolved D. The CDR3 has 15 amino acids. Germline-derived CDR1 and CDR2 are MNHEY and SVGAGI. The V gene lost 7 bases and the J gene lost 2 bases, with 17 bases spanning the gap. CDR3 protein: CASTTRRPTNYGYTF. The CDR3 DNA sequence: TGTGCCAGCACTACCCGACGGCCGACGAACTATGGCTACACCTTC.

This clonotype was counted ten times or more. The chain joins TRBV5-1 to TRBJ2-7; 7 bases fit TRBD1. Unmatched junction bases numbered 15, after V lost 7 bases and J lost 2 bases. This CDR3 has 16 residues. Germline V gene sequence: CDR1 SGHRS, CDR2 YFSETQ. The CDR3 reads CASRQLPRDRPYEQYF. As DNA, the CDR3 is TGCGCCAGCCGCCAACTCCCCCGGGACAGACCCTACGAGCAGTACTTC.

There are many counts of this clonotype. The CDR3 coding sequence is TGTGCCAGCAGCGTAACCCCTCAGGGGGCTTACGAGCAGTACTTC. Translating it yields CASSVTPQGAYEQYF. This chain uses TRBV9 with TRBJ2-7; 8 positions match TRBD1. V lost 1 base and J lost 4; bases outside the gene matches: 7. The CDR3 length is 15 residues. Germline V gene sequence: CDR1 SGDLS, CDR2 YYNGEE.

This clonotype has a count of ten or more. V is TRBV5-1 and J is TRBJ2-3; TRBD1 agrees at 12 bases. V lost 0 bases and J lost 4; bases outside the gene matches: 3. CDR3 size: 16 residues. Germline V gene lookup returns CDR1 SGHRS and CDR2 YFSETQ. The CDR3 loop is CASSLDGTGGADTQYF. The CDR3, as DNA: TGCGCCAGCAGCTTGGATGGGACAGGGGGCGCAGATACGCAGTATTTT.

Many counts were recorded for this clonotype. The chain joins TRBV24-1 to TRBJ2-2, with TRBD1 identical over 7 bases. Trimming removed 8 bases from V and 4 bases from J; junction bases left unmatched: 6. The CDR3 spans 14 residues. The germline CDR1 and CDR2 sequences are KGHDR and SFDVKD. CDR3 in DNA: TGTGCCACCACACAATCAGGGGGCACCGGGGAGCTGTTTTTT. As protein: CATTQSGGTGELFF.

This clonotype was counted ten times or more. The chain employs TRBV29-1 and TRBJ2-7, with D perhaps matching TRBD1 (6 bases). The CDR3 has 13 residues. Trimming left V 5 bases short and J 3 bases short, with 14 bases between. The germline CDR1 and CDR2 sequences are SQVTM and ANQGSEA. The CDR3 DNA reads as TGCAGCGTTCGAGCAGGGGCCTACTACGAGCAGTACTTC. Amino acids: CSVRAGAYYEQYF.

The sample holds many counts of this clonotype. This rearrangement joins TRBV20-1 to TRBJ2-1, with 11 positions matching TRBD2. Germline lookup yields CDR1 DFQATT and CDR2 SNEGSKA (reference sequence). J was trimmed by 4 bases and V by 3 bases; bases with no gene match: 2. This CDR3 has 14 residues. CDR3 in DNA: TGCAGTGCTAGGGGACTAGCGGATTACAATGAGCAGTTCTTC. It is translated as CSARGLADYNEQFF.